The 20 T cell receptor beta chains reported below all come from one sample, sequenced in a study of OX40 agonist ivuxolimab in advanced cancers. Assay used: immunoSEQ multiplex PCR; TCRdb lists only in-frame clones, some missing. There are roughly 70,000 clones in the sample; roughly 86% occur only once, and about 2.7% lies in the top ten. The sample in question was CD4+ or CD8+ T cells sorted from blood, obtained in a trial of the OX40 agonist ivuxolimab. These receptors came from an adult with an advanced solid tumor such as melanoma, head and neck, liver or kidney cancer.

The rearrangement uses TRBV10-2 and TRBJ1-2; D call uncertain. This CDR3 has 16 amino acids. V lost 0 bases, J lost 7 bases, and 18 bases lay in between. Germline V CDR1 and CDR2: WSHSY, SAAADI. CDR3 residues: CASSESTQAGPSGYTF. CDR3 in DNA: TGCGCCAGCAGTGAGTCGACCCAGGCAGGCCCCAGTGGCTACACCTTC.

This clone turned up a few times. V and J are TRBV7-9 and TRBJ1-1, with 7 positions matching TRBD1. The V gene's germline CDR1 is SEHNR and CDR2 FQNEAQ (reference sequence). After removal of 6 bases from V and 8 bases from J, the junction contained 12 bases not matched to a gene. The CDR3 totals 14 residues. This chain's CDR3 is CASSPQGTHIEAFF. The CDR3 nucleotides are TGTGCCAGCAGTCCACAGGGGACCCATATCGAAGCTTTCTTT.

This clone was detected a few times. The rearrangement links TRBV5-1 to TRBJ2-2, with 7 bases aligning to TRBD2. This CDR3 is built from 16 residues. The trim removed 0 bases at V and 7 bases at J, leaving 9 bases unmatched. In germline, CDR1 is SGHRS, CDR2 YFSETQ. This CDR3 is CASSLGVAGPSGELFF. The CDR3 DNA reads TGCGCCAGCAGCTTGGGAGTAGCGGGTCCCAGCGGGGAGCTGTTTTTT.

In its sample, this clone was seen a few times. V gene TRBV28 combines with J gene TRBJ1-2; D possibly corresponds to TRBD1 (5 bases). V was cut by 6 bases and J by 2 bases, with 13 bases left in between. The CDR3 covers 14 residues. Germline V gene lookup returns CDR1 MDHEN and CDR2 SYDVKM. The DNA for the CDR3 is TGTGCCAGCAGGACAACAGGAAAAAACTATGGCTACACCTTC. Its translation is CASRTTGKNYGYTF.

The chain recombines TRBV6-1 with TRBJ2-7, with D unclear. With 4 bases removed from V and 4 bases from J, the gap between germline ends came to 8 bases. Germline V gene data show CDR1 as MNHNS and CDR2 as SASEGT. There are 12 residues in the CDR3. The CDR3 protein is CASSAQTYEQYF. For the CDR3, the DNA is TGTGCCAGCAGTGCCCAAACTTACGAGCAGTACTTC.

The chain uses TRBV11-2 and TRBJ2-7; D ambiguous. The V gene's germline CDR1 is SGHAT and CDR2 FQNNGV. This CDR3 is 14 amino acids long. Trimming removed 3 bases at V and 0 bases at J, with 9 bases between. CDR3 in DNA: TGTGCCAGCAGCTTTGTTCCAAACTCCTACGAGCAGTACTTC. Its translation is CASSFVPNSYEQYF.

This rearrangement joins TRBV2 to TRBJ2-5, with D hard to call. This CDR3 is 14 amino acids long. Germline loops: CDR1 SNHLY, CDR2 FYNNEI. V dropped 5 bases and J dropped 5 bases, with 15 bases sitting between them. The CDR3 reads CASSIMGYGETQYF. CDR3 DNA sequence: TGTGCCAGCAGTATAATGGGGTACGGGGAGACCCAGTACTTC.

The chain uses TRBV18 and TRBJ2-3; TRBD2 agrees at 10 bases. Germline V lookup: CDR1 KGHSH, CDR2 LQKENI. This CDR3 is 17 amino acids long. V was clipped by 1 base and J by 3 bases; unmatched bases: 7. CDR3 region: CASSPLLAGESTDTQYF. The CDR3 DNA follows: TGTGCCAGCTCACCACTCCTAGCGGGAGAATCAACAGATACGCAGTATTTT.

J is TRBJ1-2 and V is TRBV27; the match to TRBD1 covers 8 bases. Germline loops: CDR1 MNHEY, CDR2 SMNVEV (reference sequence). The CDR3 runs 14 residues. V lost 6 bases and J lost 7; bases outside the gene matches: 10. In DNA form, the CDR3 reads TGTGCCAGCAGACCCCGGGACAGGCAGGGTGGCTACACCTTC. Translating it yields CASRPRDRQGGYTF.

The CDR3 here is CAISEWRGLLAPLHF. CDR3 sequence (DNA): TGTGCCATCAGTGAGTGGAGAGGTCTCCTGGCACCCCTCCACTTT. This chain connects TRBV10-3 to TRBJ1-6, with unresolved D. Per germline, CDR1 ENHRY and CDR2 SYGVKD. The CDR3 covers 15 residues. With 1 base removed from V and 11 bases from J, the gap between germline ends came to 15 bases.

The CDR3 nucleotides are TGTGCCAGCAGCCGTACCATTGGGGCCCAGTATTTT. Its protein is CASSRTIGAQYF. V and J are TRBV28 and TRBJ2-3; D might be TRBD1 (5 bases). Germline V gives CDR1 MDHEN, CDR2 SYDVKM. Trimming stripped 6 bases from V and 12 bases from J, with 16 bases between. The CDR3 runs 12 residues.

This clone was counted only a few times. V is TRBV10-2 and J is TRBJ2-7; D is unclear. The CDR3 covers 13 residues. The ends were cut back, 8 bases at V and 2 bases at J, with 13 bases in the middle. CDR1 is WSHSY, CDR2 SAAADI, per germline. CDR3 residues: CASGNLLTYEQYF. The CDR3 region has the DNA TGCGCCAGCGGGAATCTATTAACCTACGAGCAGTACTTC.

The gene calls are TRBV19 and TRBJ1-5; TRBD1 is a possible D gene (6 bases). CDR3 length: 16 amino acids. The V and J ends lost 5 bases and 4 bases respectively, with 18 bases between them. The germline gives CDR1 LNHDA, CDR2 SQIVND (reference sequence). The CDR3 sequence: CASSPPQGQKNQPQHF. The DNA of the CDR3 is TGTGCCAGTAGTCCCCCCCAAGGACAGAAGAATCAGCCCCAGCATTTT.

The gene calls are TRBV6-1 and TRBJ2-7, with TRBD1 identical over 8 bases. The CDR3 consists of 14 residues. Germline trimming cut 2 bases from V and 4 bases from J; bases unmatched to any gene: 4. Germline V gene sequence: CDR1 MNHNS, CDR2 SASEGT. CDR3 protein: CASSEQGALYEQYF. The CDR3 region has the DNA TGTGCCAGCAGTGAACAGGGGGCCTTGTACGAGCAGTACTTC.

The CDR3 region is CASSGLGVSNEQFF. CDR3 bases: TGTGCCAGCTCGGGTTTGGGGGTATCAAATGAGCAGTTCTTC. V gene TRBV27 combines with J gene TRBJ2-1; TRBD1 or TRBD2 may be the D gene (5 bases each). Per the germline V gene, CDR1 is MNHEY and CDR2 is SMNVEV (reference sequence). The CDR3 contains 14 residues. The V gene lost 8 bases and the J gene lost 7 bases, with 18 bases spanning the gap.

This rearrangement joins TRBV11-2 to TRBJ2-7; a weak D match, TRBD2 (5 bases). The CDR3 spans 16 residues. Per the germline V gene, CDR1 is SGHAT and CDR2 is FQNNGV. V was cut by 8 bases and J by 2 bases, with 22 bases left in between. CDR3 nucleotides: TGTGCCAGCGGACCGGGATCCTACTCCGTTCCCTACGAGCAGTACTTC. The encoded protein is CASGPGSYSVPYEQYF.

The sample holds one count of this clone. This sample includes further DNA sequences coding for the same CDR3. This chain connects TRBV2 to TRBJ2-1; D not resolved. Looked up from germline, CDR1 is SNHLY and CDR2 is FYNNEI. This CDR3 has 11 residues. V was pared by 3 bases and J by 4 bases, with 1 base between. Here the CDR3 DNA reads TGTGCCAGCAGTGAGTACAATGAGCAGTTCTTC. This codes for CASSEYNEQFF.

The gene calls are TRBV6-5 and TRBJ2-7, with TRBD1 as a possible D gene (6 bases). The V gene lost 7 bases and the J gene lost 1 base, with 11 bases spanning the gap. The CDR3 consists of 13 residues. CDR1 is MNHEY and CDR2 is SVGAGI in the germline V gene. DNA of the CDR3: TGTGCCAGCACCGGAGGACAGTCCTACGAGCAGTACTTC. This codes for CASTGGQSYEQYF.

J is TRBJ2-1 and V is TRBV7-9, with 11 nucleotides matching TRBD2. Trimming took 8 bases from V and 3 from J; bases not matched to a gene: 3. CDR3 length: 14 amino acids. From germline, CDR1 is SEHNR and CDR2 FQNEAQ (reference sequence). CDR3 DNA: TGTGCCAGCCGCGGGACTAGCGGCTACAATGAGCAGTTCTTC. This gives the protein CASRGTSGYNEQFF.

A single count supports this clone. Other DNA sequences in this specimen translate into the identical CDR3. For the CDR3, the DNA is TGTGCCAGCAGTTACTCCCGGGGCTCGGGGAACACTGAAGCTTTCTTT. It is translated as CASSYSRGSGNTEAFF. The rearrangement uses TRBV6-5 and TRBJ1-1, with D maybe TRBD1 (5 bases). From germline, CDR1 is MNHEY and CDR2 SVGAGI. Trimming cost V 0 bases and J 1 base, with 12 bases left between them. This CDR3 is built from 16 residues.